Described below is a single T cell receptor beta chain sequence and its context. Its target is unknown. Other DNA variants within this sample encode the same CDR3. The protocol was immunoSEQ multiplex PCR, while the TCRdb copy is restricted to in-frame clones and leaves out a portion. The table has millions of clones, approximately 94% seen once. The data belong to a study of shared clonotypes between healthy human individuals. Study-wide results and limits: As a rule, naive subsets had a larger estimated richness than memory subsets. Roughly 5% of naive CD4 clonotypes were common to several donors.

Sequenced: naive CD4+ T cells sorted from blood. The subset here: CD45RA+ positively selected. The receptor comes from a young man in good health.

The CDR3: CAISESPDQPQHF. The CDR3 DNA reads as TGTGCCATCAGTGAGTCGCCGGATCAGCCCCAGCATTTT. J is TRBJ1-5 and V is TRBV10-3; D is unclear. Between the trimmed V and J ends, which lost 0 bases and 5 bases, there was a span of 5 bases. CDR3 length: 13 residues. CDR1 is ENHRY and CDR2 is SYGVKD in the germline V gene.